Listed here is a single TCR beta chain. What it binds is not known. The data stem from a study of T cell repertoires in cytomegalovirus infection. In TCRdb, the reads were re-called with MiXCR into one record per CDR3 protein. The sample includes fewer than 950,000 distinct CDR3 sequences, roughly 33% of them seen just once. Findings and caveats of the study: Cumulative public TCR beta family frequency identified CMV carriers with the relevant HLA.

Looked up from germline, CDR1 is LGHNA and CDR2 is YSLEER. The CDR3 is 21 residues long. The V end lost 0 bases, the J end lost 2 bases, and 25 bases lay between the germline ends. The sequenced sample was cultured CD8+ T cells from PBMCs, obtained from culture after CMV antigen stimulation. The J gene is TRBJ1-4, the V gene TRBV4-3; D perhaps matches TRBD1 (5 bases). The TCR was taken from a human donor in good health (CMV status not recorded). Some clones in this sample may be carry-over from other donors' samples. This CDR3 is CASSQDFGGEGQAFTNEKLFF. CDR3 DNA: TGCGCCAGCAGCCAAGATTTTGGGGGGGAGGGCCAGGCTTTCACTAATGAAAAACTGTTTTTT.